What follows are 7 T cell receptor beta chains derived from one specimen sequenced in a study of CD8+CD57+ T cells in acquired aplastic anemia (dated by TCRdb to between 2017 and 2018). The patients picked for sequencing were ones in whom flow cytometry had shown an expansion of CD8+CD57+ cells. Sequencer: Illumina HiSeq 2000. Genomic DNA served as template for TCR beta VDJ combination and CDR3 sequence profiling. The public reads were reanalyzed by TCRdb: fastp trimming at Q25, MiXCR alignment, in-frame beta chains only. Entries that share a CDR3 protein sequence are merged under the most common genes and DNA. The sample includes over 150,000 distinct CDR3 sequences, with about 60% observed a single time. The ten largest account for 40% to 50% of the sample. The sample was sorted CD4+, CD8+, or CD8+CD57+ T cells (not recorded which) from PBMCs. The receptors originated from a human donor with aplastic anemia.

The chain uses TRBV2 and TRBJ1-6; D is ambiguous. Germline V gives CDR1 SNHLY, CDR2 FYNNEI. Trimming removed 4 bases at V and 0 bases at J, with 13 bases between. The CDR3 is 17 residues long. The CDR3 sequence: CASSAQFPSSYNSPLHF. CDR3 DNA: TGTGCCAGCAGTGCCCAGTTCCCGAGCTCCTATAATTCACCCCTCCACTTT.

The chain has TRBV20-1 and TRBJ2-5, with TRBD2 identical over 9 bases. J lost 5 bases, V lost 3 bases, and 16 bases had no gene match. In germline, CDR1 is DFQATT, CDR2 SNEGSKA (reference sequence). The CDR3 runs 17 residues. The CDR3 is CSASSYALAGFRETQYF. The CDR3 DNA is TGCAGTGCTAGCTCCTACGCCCTAGCGGGGTTCAGGGAGACCCAGTACTTC.

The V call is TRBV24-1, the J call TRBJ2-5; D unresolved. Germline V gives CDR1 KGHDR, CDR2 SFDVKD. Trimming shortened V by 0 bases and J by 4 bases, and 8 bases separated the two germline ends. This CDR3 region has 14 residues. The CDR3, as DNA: TGTGCCACCAGTGATTTGAAGGTTGGAGAGACCCAGTACTTC. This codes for CATSDLKVGETQYF.

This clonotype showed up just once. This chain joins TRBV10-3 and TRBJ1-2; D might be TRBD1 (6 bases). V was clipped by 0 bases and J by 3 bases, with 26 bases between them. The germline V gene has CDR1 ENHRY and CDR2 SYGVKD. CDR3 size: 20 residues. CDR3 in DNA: TGTGCCATCAGTGAGTCGCGGTGGACTAGCGGGGGCCTCTGGGACTATGGCTACACCTTC. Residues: CAISESRWTSGGLWDYGYTF.

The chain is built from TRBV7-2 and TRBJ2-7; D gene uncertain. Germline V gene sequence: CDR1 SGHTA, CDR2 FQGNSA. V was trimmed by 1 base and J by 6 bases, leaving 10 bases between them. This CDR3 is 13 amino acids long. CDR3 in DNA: TGTGCCAGCAGCTTAGAACGAGTCCGCGAGCAGTACTTC. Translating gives CASSLERVREQYF.

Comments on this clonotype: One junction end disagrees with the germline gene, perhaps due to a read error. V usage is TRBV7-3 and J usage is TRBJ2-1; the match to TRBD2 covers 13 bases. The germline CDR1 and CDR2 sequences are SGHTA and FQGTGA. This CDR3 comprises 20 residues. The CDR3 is CASSVTLNEGGLAGDNEQFF. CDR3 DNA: TGTGCCAGCAGCGTAACCTTAAATGAAGGTGGACTAGCGGGAGACAATGAGCAGTTCTTC.

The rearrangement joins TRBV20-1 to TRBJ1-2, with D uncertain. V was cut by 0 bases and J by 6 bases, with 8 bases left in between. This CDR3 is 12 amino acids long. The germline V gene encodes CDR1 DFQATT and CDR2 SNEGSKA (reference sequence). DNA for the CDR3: TGCAGTGCTAGAGATGAGGGAAATGGCTACACCTTC. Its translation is CSARDEGNGYTF.